The present T cell receptor beta chain was sequenced within a study of read filtering for tumor transcriptome and immune sequencing. Molecular barcoded adaptors covering alpha/delta and beta/gamma chains were used on approximately 400 ng RNA. TCRdb re-called the reads through MiXCR, storing one row per CDR3 protein. The sample yields around 65,000 distinct CDR3 sequences, under 20% seen once. Sampling of bone marrow took place during active disease in every patient. There are 13 residues in the CDR3. Germline V lookup: CDR1 DFQATT, CDR2 SNEGSKA (reference sequence). With regard to this clonotype: The antigen is unknown. A much more abundant neighbour one base away suggests this may be a read error.

General study findings and limits: RNA-seq captured clonotypes less deeply and reliably than IR-seq. This fraction held mixed bone marrow immune cells after CD138-negative sorting.

This rearrangement joins TRBV20-1 to TRBJ2-4; the D call may be TRBD1 or TRBD2 (5 bases each). Input material: a population of CD138-negative cells sorted from bone marrow. The clonotype originates from a donor aged 40 or over with multiple myeloma. The CDR3 DNA follows: TGCAGCGGGGACGGGTCGGCCAAAAACACTCAGTACTTC. Residues: CSGDGSAKNTQYF.